The 2 T cell receptor beta chains reported below all come from one sample, sequenced in a study of T cells after yellow fever vaccination. MiXCR, run by TCRdb on the 5' RACE reads, gives a single entry per CDR3 protein. The data hold around 310,000 distinct CDR3 sequences, with 3.6% observed a single time. Source: PBMCs, taken on the day of the yellow fever booster vaccination. The receptors stem from a man aged 18-30 years who received the YFV17D yellow fever vaccine.

This clonotype showed up many times. The genes are TRBV7-9 and TRBJ2-3, with 9 bases lining up with TRBD1. V gave up 3 bases and J gave up 3 bases; unmatched junction bases: 4. The CDR3 contains 15 residues. Germline assignment: CDR1 SEHNR and CDR2 FQNEAQ (reference sequence). CDR3: CASSFRTGDTDTQYF. Here the CDR3 DNA reads TGTGCCAGCAGCTTTAGGACAGGGGATACAGATACGCAGTATTTT.

At least ten counts were recorded for this clonotype. This chain joins TRBV5-1 and TRBJ2-7; D perhaps matches TRBD1 (5 bases). CDR1 and CDR2 (germline): SGHRS, YFSETQ. There are 15 residues in the CDR3. Deletions cut 0 bases from V and 0 bases from J, with 10 bases between. The CDR3 nucleotides read TGCGCCAGCAGCTTGGGCCCTCAGGGCTCCTACGAGCAGTACTTC. Its protein is CASSLGPQGSYEQYF.